This entry concerns a single T cell receptor beta chain. Its matching antigen is unknown. The CDR3 totals 19 residues. Losses at the gene ends were 0 bases for V and 1 base for J; bases not matched to a gene: 4. Germline-derived CDR1 and CDR2 are MGHRA and YSYEKL. The data belong to a study of CD8+ T cells in alopecia areata. Isolated RNA was reverse transcribed into cDNA used as the sequencing template. Measured with immunoSEQ multiplex PCR; TCRdb has only the in-frame clones, and not every one. The repertoire holds some 120,000 clones, with about three fifths as singletons. Study conclusions and caveats: Only a single nonresponder existed, so baseline CD8+ expansion links stay unclear. Normal scalp had lower clonality than lesional scalp, with alopecia totalis/universalis lesions showing this most strongly. Patients shared TCRs less clearly than mice did, possibly owing to HLA.

As for treatment: oral pan-JAK inhibitor, 5-10 mg twice daily. Starting from PBMCs, sorting isolated CD4+ and CD8+ T cells. Sequences were derived from CD8+ T cells sorted from blood, sampled at week 24, from a patient treated with tofacitinib. The source of this sequence is a human donor with alopecia areata. The rearrangement uses TRBV4-1 and TRBJ2-6; 12 bases are shared with TRBD1. The CDR3 region is CASSQEGDRGLSGANVLTF. The CDR3 DNA sequence: TGCGCCAGCAGCCAAGAAGGGGACAGGGGGCTATCTGGGGCCAACGTCCTGACTTTC.